These T cell receptor beta chains were read from a single sample in a study of T cell responses to AZD1222 COVID-19 vaccine. The repertoire was sequenced with immunoSEQ multiplex PCR; TCRdb's copy has only in-frame clones and lacks some. The table has about 160,000 clones, 88% seen once. Sequencing was performed on peripheral blood, taken on day 0 of AZD1222 vaccination. The source of these receptors is an adult in good health. The CDR3 runs from the conserved cysteine through the conserved F or W. The order of the fields is clone size, D gene, J gene, V gene, CDR3 DNA, CDR3 protein. D genes are given only for firm matches. Size is omitted from some rows. Given values are once, few, many or a class for expanded clones.

clone size: .
D gene: TRBD1
J gene: TRBJ2-7
V gene: TRBV5-4
CDR3 DNA: TGTGCCAGCAGCCCGGCGCGGCAGGGGGCGGGCGAGCAGTACTTC
CDR3 protein: CASSPARQGAGEQYF

clone size: .
D gene: .
J gene: TRBJ1-3
V gene: TRBV28
CDR3 DNA: TGTGCCAGCAGTTTCCCTGGGTCTGGAAACACCATATATTTT
CDR3 protein: CASSFPGSGNTIYF

clone size: .
D gene: TRBD2
J gene: TRBJ2-7
V gene: TRBV28
CDR3 DNA: TGTGCCAGCAGTCTAGGGCGCGGGGGGGCCGGGGACGAGCAGTACTTC
CDR3 protein: CASSLGRGGAGDEQYF

clone size: .
D gene: .
J gene: TRBJ2-7
V gene: TRBV6-5
CDR3 DNA: TGTGCCAGCAGTTCCCCGGCTGCCTACGAGCAGTACTTC
CDR3 protein: CASSSPAAYEQYF

clone size: .
D gene: TRBD2
J gene: TRBJ2-3
V gene: TRBV20-1
CDR3 DNA: TGCAGTGCTAGTAAACTAGCGGGAGAAATTGTTGGAGGGGATACGCAGTATTTT
CDR3 protein: CSASKLAGEIVGGDTQYF

clone size: once
D gene: TRBD1
J gene: TRBJ1-5
V gene: TRBV30
CDR3 DNA: TGTGCCTGGAGTGTAGGGACAGGGCTTGGTCAGCCCCAGCATTTT
CDR3 protein: CAWSVGTGLGQPQHF

clone size: .
D gene: TRBD2
J gene: TRBJ2-3
V gene: TRBV6-6
CDR3 DNA: TGTGCCAGCAGACCCCTAGCGGGAGGAGGAACAGATACGCAGTATTTT
CDR3 protein: CASRPLAGGGTDTQYF

clone size: .
D gene: .
J gene: TRBJ1-6
V gene: TRBV7-9
CDR3 DNA: TGTGCCAGCAGCTTAGAATTAGGATTTTCACCCCTCCACTTT
CDR3 protein: CASSLELGFSPLHF

clone size: .
D gene: TRBD2
J gene: TRBJ2-2
V gene: TRBV27
CDR3 DNA: TGTGCCAGCATGAGCGGGAAATACACCGGGGAGCTGTTTTTT
CDR3 protein: CASMSGKYTGELFF

clone size: .
D gene: TRBD1
J gene: TRBJ1-5
V gene: TRBV28
CDR3 DNA: TGTGCCAGCAGAGGCTACGGGACAGGGGGCAATCAGCCCCAGCATTTT
CDR3 protein: CASRGYGTGGNQPQHF

clone size: .
D gene: TRBD1
J gene: TRBJ1-1
V gene: TRBV7-3
CDR3 DNA: TGTGCCAGCAGCCCTGACACCGGGACAGGGCACACTGAAGCTTTCTTT
CDR3 protein: CASSPDTGTGHTEAFF

clone size: .
D gene: TRBD1
J gene: TRBJ1-6
V gene: TRBV4-3
CDR3 DNA: TGCGCCAGCAGCCTCTCCGGGGACAGTGGTTCACCCCTCCACTTT
CDR3 protein: CASSLSGDSGSPLHF

clone size: .
D gene: .
J gene: TRBJ1-2
V gene: TRBV6-1
CDR3 DNA: TGTGCCAGCAGTTCCCGTCGAGAGGGAAGAAGCGGCTACACCTTC
CDR3 protein: CASSSRREGRSGYTF

clone size: .
D gene: TRBD2
J gene: TRBJ2-3
V gene: TRBV28
CDR3 DNA: TGTGCCAGCAGTTCTCTAGCGGGGGGCACAGATACGCAGTATTTT
CDR3 protein: CASSSLAGGTDTQYF

clone size: .
D gene: TRBD1
J gene: TRBJ2-7
V gene: TRBV19
CDR3 DNA: TGTGCCAGTAGTCGGACAGGGGACGAGCAGTACTTC
CDR3 protein: CASSRTGDEQYF

clone size: once
D gene: TRBD1
J gene: TRBJ1-1
V gene: TRBV5-1
CDR3 DNA: TGCGCCAGCAGCCAACCGGGACAGGCGACGACTGAAGCTTTCTTT
CDR3 protein: CASSQPGQATTEAFF

clone size: .
D gene: .
J gene: TRBJ1-1
V gene: TRBV18
CDR3 DNA: TGTGCCAGCTCACCCCTTCGTCCAGCGGGCCCCATTAACACTGAAGCTTTCTTT
CDR3 protein: CASSPLRPAGPINTEAFF

clone size: once
D gene: TRBD1
J gene: TRBJ1-4
V gene: TRBV6-5
CDR3 DNA: TGTGCCAGCAGTTACTCAAGGACAGGCCAAGAAAAACTGTTTTTT
CDR3 protein: CASSYSRTGQEKLFF

clone size: .
D gene: TRBD2
J gene: TRBJ2-1
V gene: TRBV29-1
CDR3 DNA: TGCAGCGCCCAGACTAGCGGGGGGGCTAATGAGCAGTTCTTC
CDR3 protein: CSAQTSGGANEQFF

clone size: .
D gene: .
J gene: TRBJ1-5
V gene: TRBV19
CDR3 DNA: TGTGCCAGTACCTCTTTTTGGGGCAACAATCAGCCCCAGCATTTT
CDR3 protein: CASTSFWGNNQPQHF

clone size: .
D gene: .
J gene: TRBJ2-6
V gene: TRBV10-3
CDR3 DNA: TGTGCCATCAGTGAGTCGTCGGGGGCCTCCTCTGGGGCCAACGTCCTGACTTTC
CDR3 protein: CAISESSGASSGANVLTF

clone size: .
D gene: TRBD1
J gene: TRBJ1-6
V gene: TRBV28
CDR3 DNA: TGTGCCAGCAGTTTCGCCTTGGGACAGCCGAATTCACCCCTCCACTTT
CDR3 protein: CASSFALGQPNSPLHF

clone size: .
D gene: TRBD1
J gene: TRBJ1-4
V gene: TRBV2
CDR3 DNA: TGTGCCAGCAGTCTAGGGGGCCCAGGGGAAAAACTGTTTTTT
CDR3 protein: CASSLGGPGEKLFF

clone size: .
D gene: TRBD2
J gene: TRBJ2-1
V gene: TRBV29-1
CDR3 DNA: TGCAGCGTTGGGACTAGCGGGGGGAATGAGCAGTTCTTC
CDR3 protein: CSVGTSGGNEQFF

clone size: medium-sized
D gene: .
J gene: TRBJ2-7
V gene: TRBV19
CDR3 DNA: TGTGCCAGTAGCAGACCCGACAGTCACAGCAGCGAGCAGTACTTC
CDR3 protein: CASSRPDSHSSEQYF

clone size: once
D gene: TRBD1
J gene: TRBJ2-7
V gene: TRBV11-2
CDR3 DNA: TGTGCCAGCAGCGCGGGACAGGGGACCCCCTACGAGCAGTACTTC
CDR3 protein: CASSAGQGTPYEQYF

clone size: .
D gene: TRBD1
J gene: TRBJ2-3
V gene: TRBV5-4
CDR3 DNA: TGTGCCAGCAGCCTAGACAGGGGCTGGACAGATACGCAGTATTTT
CDR3 protein: CASSLDRGWTDTQYF

clone size: .
D gene: .
J gene: TRBJ1-2
V gene: TRBV28
CDR3 DNA: TGTGCCAGCAGCCCGTCCGACTATGGCTACACCTTC
CDR3 protein: CASSPSDYGYTF

clone size: .
D gene: TRBD1
J gene: TRBJ2-1
V gene: TRBV18
CDR3 DNA: TGTGCCAGCTCACCGGACCGGGACAGGGTGTTCTTC
CDR3 protein: CASSPDRDRVFF

clone size: .
D gene: .
J gene: TRBJ1-2
V gene: TRBV6-6
CDR3 DNA: TGTGCCAGCAGTGCGGGCGGGGGGGACTATGGCTACACCTTC
CDR3 protein: CASSAGGGDYGYTF

clone size: .
D gene: .
J gene: TRBJ2-7
V gene: TRBV5-1
CDR3 DNA: TGCGCCAGCAGAGACTACGACTACGAGCAGTACTTC
CDR3 protein: CASRDYDYEQYF

clone size: .
D gene: .
J gene: TRBJ1-6
V gene: TRBV30
CDR3 DNA: TGTGCCTGGAGTCCCTTGGTGGCTAATTCACCCCTCCACTTT
CDR3 protein: CAWSPLVANSPLHF

clone size: .
D gene: TRBD1
J gene: TRBJ2-1
V gene: TRBV7-7
CDR3 DNA: TGTGCTAGCAGTCGTTTCACGGGACAGCCCTACAATGAGCAGTTCTTC
CDR3 protein: CASSRFTGQPYNEQFF

clone size: .
D gene: .
J gene: TRBJ2-7
V gene: TRBV25-1
CDR3 DNA: TGTGCCAGCAGTTTTTTCGGGGGTTACGAGCAGTACTTC
CDR3 protein: CASSFFGGYEQYF

clone size: .
D gene: TRBD2
J gene: TRBJ2-2
V gene: TRBV9
CDR3 DNA: TGTGCCAGCAGCGCCCGGACTAGCGGGGCAGCTCCGAACACCGGGGAGCTGTTTTTT
CDR3 protein: CASSARTSGAAPNTGELFF

clone size: .
D gene: .
J gene: TRBJ1-2
V gene: TRBV21-1
CDR3 DNA: TGTGCCAGCAGCCCCACTCCCAGGGCGGATGGCTACACCTTC
CDR3 protein: CASSPTPRADGYTF

clone size: .
D gene: TRBD2
J gene: TRBJ2-1
V gene: TRBV28
CDR3 DNA: TGTGCCAGCACCCCGGGGGGGGAATACTCCTACAATGAGCAGTTCTTC
CDR3 protein: CASTPGGEYSYNEQFF

clone size: once
D gene: .
J gene: TRBJ2-1
V gene: TRBV20-1
CDR3 DNA: TGCAGTGCTAGACTTGGGGGTGAGCAGTTCTTC
CDR3 protein: CSARLGGEQFF

clone size: .
D gene: .
J gene: TRBJ2-7
V gene: TRBV6-5
CDR3 DNA: TGTGCCAGCAGTTCCGGGGCCTACGAGCAGTACTTC
CDR3 protein: CASSSGAYEQYF

clone size: .
D gene: .
J gene: TRBJ1-5
V gene: TRBV2
CDR3 DNA: TGTGCCAGCATGATTACGTTGAGTCAGCCCCAGCATTTT
CDR3 protein: CASMITLSQPQHF

clone size: .
D gene: .
J gene: TRBJ1-2
V gene: TRBV18
CDR3 DNA: TGTGCCAGCTCACTAACAGAGATGGGCCAAGGCTACACCTTC
CDR3 protein: CASSLTEMGQGYTF

clone size: .
D gene: .
J gene: TRBJ1-3
V gene: TRBV2
CDR3 DNA: TGTGCCAGCAGTGAAGCGTCTGGAAACACCATATATTTT
CDR3 protein: CASSEASGNTIYF

clone size: .
D gene: .
J gene: TRBJ1-1
V gene: TRBV5-4
CDR3 DNA: TGTGCCAGCAGCCAGTCGCGGGTCTCGGAGGCTGAAGCTTTCTTT
CDR3 protein: CASSQSRVSEAEAFF

clone size: .
D gene: .
J gene: TRBJ1-1
V gene: TRBV3-1/TRBV3-2
CDR3 DNA: TGTGCCAGCAGCCCCAGGGTTATGAACACTGAAGCTTTCTTT
CDR3 protein: CASSPRVMNTEAFF

clone size: .
D gene: .
J gene: TRBJ1-2
V gene: TRBV24-1
CDR3 DNA: TGTGCCACCAGTGATCACACCTATACGTCCGGCTACACCTTC
CDR3 protein: CATSDHTYTSGYTF

clone size: once
D gene: .
J gene: TRBJ1-1
V gene: TRBV4-1
CDR3 DNA: TGCGCCAGCAGCCAAGGACGGCAGAACACTGAAGCTTTCTTT
CDR3 protein: CASSQGRQNTEAFF

clone size: .
D gene: .
J gene: TRBJ2-5
V gene: TRBV24-1
CDR3 DNA: TGTGCCACCAGTGCCTCATTTGAGCAGGCGTTAGGGACCCAGTACTTC
CDR3 protein: CATSASFEQALGTQYF

clone size: once
D gene: .
J gene: TRBJ1-3
V gene: TRBV28
CDR3 DNA: TGTGCCAGCAGTTTGTTAGGAATATCTGGAAACACCATATATTTT
CDR3 protein: CASSLLGISGNTIYF

clone size: .
D gene: TRBD2
J gene: TRBJ2-2
V gene: TRBV9
CDR3 DNA: TGTGCCAGCAGCGTCACTAGCGGGAAAAACACCGGGGAGCTGTTTTTT
CDR3 protein: CASSVTSGKNTGELFF

clone size: .
D gene: .
J gene: TRBJ1-1
V gene: TRBV19
CDR3 DNA: TGTGCCAGTAGTACTCCACGCGGGGGGAACACTGAAGCTTTCTTT
CDR3 protein: CASSTPRGGNTEAFF

clone size: .
D gene: .
J gene: TRBJ1-3
V gene: TRBV5-4
CDR3 DNA: TGTGCCAGCAGCTTGGTGTCGTTTGGTAGCGGAAACACCATATATTTT
CDR3 protein: CASSLVSFGSGNTIYF

clone size: few
D gene: .
J gene: TRBJ1-5
V gene: TRBV19
CDR3 DNA: TGTGCCAGTAGTATAAAGAGCAATCAGCCCCAGCATTTT
CDR3 protein: CASSIKSNQPQHF

clone size: .
D gene: .
J gene: TRBJ2-7
V gene: TRBV6-2/TRBV6-3
CDR3 DNA: TGTGCCAGCAGTTACTCGGGTATCTACGAGCAGTACTTC
CDR3 protein: CASSYSGIYEQYF

clone size: .
D gene: TRBD1
J gene: TRBJ1-2
V gene: TRBV2
CDR3 DNA: TGTGCCAGCAGAGTGGGACAGGGGAGAGGTGGCTACACCTTC
CDR3 protein: CASRVGQGRGGYTF

clone size: .
D gene: TRBD1
J gene: TRBJ1-1
V gene: TRBV5-4
CDR3 DNA: TGTGCCAGCAGCGTGACTTGGGACAGGGCGAACACTGAAGCTTTCTTT
CDR3 protein: CASSVTWDRANTEAFF

clone size: .
D gene: TRBD1
J gene: TRBJ1-2
V gene: TRBV7-9
CDR3 DNA: TGTGCCAGCAGCTTAGGGACAGGGAGTAACTATGGCTACACCTTC
CDR3 protein: CASSLGTGSNYGYTF

clone size: .
D gene: .
J gene: TRBJ2-2
V gene: TRBV6-2/TRBV6-3
CDR3 DNA: TGTGCCAGCAGTTACTCGCGGAACACCGGGGAGCTGTTTTTT
CDR3 protein: CASSYSRNTGELFF